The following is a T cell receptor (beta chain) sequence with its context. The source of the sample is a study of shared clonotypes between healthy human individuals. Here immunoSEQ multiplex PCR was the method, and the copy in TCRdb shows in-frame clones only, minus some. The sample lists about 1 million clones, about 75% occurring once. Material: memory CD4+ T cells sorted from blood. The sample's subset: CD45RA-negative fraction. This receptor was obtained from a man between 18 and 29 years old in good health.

The CDR3 sequence: CSVAAEREQYF. The CDR3 DNA follows: TGCAGCGTTGCCGCGGAACGGGAGCAGTACTTC. This chain uses TRBV29-1 with TRBJ2-7, with D unclear. Germline-derived CDR1 and CDR2 are SQVTM and ANQGSEA. V dropped 4 bases and J dropped 7 bases, with 11 bases sitting between them. This CDR3 is 11 amino acids long.